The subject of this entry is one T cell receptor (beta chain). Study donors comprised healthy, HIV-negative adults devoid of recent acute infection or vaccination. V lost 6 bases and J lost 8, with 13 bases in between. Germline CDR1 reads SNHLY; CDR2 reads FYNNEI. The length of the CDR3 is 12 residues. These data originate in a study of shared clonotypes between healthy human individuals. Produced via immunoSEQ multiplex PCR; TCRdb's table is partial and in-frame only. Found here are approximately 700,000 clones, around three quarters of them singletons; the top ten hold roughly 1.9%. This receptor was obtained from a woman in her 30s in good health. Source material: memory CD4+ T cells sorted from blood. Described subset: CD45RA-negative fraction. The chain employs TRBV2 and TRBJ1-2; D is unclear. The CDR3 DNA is TGTGCCAGCAGGGAGCACCCGGGGGGCTACACCTTC. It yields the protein CASREHPGGYTF.